This TCR beta chain was recorded in a study of blood T cell repertoires in COVID-19. The wider study: Sources were T cells, B-cell-depleted T cells, or PBMCs; the material itself was cDNA or gDNA.

Using immunoSEQ multiplex PCR, the repertoire was profiled, and TCRdb retains in-frame clones only, with some absent. The repertoire holds around 100,000 clones, with about 88% as singletons. Germline loops: CDR1 SGHNT, CDR2 YENEEA. CDR3 length: 12 residues. V lost 5 bases to trimming and J lost 5 bases; unmatched junction nucleotides: 0. The origin of this receptor is a woman aged 60-70 years with acute or convalescent COVID-19. This chain links TRBV11-3 with TRBJ2-1; 7 bases are shared with TRBD2. Specimen: peripheral blood. The CDR3 coding sequence is TGTGCCAGCAGCGGGGGGGACAATGAGCAGTTCTTC. Translated: CASSGGDNEQFF.